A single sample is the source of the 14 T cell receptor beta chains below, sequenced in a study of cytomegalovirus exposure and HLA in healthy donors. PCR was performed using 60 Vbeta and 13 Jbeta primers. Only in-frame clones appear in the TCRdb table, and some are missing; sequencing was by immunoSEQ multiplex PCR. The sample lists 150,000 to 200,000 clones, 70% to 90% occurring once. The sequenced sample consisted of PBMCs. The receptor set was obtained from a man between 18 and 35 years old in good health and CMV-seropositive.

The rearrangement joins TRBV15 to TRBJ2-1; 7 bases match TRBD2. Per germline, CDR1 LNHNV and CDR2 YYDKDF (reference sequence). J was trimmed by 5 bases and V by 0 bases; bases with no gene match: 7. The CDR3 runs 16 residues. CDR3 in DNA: TGTGCCACCAGCAGAGAGTGGGGGGGTAGAAACAATGAGCAGTTCTTC. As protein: CATSREWGGRNNEQFF.

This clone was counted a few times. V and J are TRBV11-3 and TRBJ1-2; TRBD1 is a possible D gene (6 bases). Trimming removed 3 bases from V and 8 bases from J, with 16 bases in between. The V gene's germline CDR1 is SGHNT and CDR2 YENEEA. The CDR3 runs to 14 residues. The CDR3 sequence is CASSFPEQGNGYTF. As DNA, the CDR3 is TGTGCCAGCAGCTTCCCTGAACAGGGTAACGGCTACACCTTC.

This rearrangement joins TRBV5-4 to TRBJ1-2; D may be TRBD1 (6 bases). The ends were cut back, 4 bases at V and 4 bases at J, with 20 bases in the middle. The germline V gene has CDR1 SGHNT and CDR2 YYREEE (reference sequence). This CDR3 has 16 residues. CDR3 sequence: CASSPAGTPEIYGYTF. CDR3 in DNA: TGTGCCAGCAGCCCGGCCGGGACACCGGAGATCTATGGCTACACCTTC.

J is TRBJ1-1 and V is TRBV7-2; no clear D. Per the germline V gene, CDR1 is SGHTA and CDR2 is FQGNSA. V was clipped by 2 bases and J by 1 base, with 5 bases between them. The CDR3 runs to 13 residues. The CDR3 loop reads CASSLQWNTEAFF. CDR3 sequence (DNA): TGTGCCAGCAGCTTACAATGGAACACTGAAGCTTTCTTT.

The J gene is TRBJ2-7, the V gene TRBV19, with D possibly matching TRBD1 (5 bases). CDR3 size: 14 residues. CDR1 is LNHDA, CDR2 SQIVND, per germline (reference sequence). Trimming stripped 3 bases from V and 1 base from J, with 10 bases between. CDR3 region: CASSMQGKSYEQYF. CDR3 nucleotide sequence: TGTGCCAGTAGTATGCAGGGTAAATCCTACGAGCAGTACTTC.

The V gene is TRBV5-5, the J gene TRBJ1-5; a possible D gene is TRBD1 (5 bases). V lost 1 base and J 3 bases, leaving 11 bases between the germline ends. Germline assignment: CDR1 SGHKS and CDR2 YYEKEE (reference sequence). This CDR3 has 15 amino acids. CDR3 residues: CASSLYRPNNQPQHF. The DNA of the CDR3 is TGTGCCAGCAGCTTGTACAGGCCAAACAATCAGCCCCAGCATTTT.

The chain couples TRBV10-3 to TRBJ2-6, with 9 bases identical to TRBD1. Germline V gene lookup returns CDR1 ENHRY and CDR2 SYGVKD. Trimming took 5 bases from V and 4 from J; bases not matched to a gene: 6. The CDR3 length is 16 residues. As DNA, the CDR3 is TGTGCCATCAGTCCCGGGACAGGGACCGGGGCCAACGTCCTGACTTTC. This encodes CAISPGTGTGANVLTF.

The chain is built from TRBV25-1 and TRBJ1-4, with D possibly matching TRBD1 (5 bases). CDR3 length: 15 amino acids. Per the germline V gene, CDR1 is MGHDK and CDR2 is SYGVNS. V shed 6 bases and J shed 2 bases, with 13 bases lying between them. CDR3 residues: CASRDQGPTNEKLFF. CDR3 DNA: TGTGCCAGCAGGGATCAGGGCCCCACTAATGAAAAACTGTTTTTT.

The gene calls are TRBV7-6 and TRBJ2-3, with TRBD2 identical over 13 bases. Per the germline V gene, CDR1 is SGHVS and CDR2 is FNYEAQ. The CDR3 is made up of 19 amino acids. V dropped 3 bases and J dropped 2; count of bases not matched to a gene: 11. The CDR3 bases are TGTGCCAGCAGCTTGAGGCCCCTGACTAGCGGGGGGACCACAGATACGCAGTATTTT. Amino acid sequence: CASSLRPLTSGGTTDTQYF. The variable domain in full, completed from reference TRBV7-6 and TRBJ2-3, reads GAGVSQSPRYKVTKRGQDVALRCDPISGHVSLYWYRQALGQGPEFLTYFNYEAQQDKSGLPNDRFSAERPEGSISTLTIQRTEQRDSAMYRCASSLRPLTSGGTTDTQYFGPGTRLTVL.

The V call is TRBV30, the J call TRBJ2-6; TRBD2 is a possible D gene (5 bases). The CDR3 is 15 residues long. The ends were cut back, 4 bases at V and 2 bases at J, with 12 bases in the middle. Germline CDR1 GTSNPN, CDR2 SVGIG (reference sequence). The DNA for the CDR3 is TGTGCCTGGAAGGGATACGGGACTGGGGCCAACGTCCTGACTTTC. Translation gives CAWKGYGTGANVLTF.

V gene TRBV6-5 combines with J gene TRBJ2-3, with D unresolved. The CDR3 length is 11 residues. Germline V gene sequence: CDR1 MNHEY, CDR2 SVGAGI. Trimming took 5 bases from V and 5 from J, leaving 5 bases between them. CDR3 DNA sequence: TGTGCCAGCAGTGAGCGAGATACGCAGTATTTT. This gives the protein CASSERDTQYF.

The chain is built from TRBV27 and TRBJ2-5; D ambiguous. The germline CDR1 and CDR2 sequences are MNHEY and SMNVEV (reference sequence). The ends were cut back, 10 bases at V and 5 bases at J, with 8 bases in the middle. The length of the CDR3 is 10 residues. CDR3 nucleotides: TGTGCCACGCACGGGGAGACCCAGTACTTC. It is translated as CATHGETQYF.

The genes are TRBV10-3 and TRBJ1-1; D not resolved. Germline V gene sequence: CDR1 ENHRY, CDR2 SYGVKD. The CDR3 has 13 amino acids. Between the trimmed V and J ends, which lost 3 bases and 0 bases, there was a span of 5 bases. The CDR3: CAISDQMNTEAFF. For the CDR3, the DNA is TGTGCCATCAGTGATCAGATGAACACTGAAGCTTTCTTT.

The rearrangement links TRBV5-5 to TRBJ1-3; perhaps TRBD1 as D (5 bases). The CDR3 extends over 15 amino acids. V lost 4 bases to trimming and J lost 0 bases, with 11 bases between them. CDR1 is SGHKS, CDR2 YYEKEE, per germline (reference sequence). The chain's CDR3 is CASSITDNSGNTIYF. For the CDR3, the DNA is TGTGCCAGCAGCATCACGGACAACTCTGGAAACACCATATATTTT.